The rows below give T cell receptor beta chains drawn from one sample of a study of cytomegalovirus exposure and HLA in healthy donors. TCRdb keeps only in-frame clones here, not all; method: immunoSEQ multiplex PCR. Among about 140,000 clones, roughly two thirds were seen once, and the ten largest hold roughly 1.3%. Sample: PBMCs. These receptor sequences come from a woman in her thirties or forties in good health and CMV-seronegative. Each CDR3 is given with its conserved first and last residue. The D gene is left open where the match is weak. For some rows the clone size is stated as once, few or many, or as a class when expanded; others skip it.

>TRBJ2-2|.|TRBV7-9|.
CASSARLTGELFF
TGTGCCAGCAGCGCCAGACTCACCGGGGAGCTGTTTTTT
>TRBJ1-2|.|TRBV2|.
CASSEADGHNYGYTF
TGTGCCAGCAGTGAAGCGGATGGACATAACTATGGCTACACCTTC
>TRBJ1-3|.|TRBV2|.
CASSASGNTIYF
TGTGCCAGCAGTGCGTCTGGAAACACCATATATTTT
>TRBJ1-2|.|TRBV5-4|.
CASSSPGFSRREGYTF
TGTGCCAGCAGCTCCCCGGGATTTTCCAGGCGGGAGGGCTACACCTTC
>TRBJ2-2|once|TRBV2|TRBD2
CASSDQRGTGELFF
TGTGCCAGCAGTGACCAGCGGGGAACCGGGGAGCTGTTTTTT
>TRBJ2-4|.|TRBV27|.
CASSSYRESKNIQYF
TGTGCCAGCAGTTCCTACAGGGAGTCCAAAAACATTCAGTACTTC
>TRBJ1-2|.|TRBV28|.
CASSLGDRTGYTF
TGTGCCAGCAGTTTAGGCGACAGGACAGGCTACACCTTC
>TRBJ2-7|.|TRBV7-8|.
CASSLAPQGQDEQYF
TGTGCCAGCAGCTTAGCCCCCCAGGGTCAGGACGAGCAGTACTTC
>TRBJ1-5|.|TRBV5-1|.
CASSPGGENQPQHF
TGCGCCAGCAGCCCGGGTGGGGAGAATCAGCCCCAGCATTTT
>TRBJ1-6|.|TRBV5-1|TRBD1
CASSLKTGGNSPLHF
TGCGCCAGCAGCTTGAAGACAGGGGGAAATTCACCCCTCCACTTT
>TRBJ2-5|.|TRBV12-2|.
CASRLERCQETQYF
TGTGCAAGTCGCTTAGAGAGGTGTCAAGAGACCCAGTACTTC
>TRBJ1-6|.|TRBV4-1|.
CASSQEGRRNSPLHF
TGCGCCAGCAGCCAAGAGGGGCGGAGAAATTCACCCCTCCACTTT
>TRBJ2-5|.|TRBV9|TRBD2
CASSVGPAGEETQYF
TGTGCCAGCAGCGTAGGACCAGCGGGGGAAGAGACCCAGTACTTC
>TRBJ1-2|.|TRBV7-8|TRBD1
CASSLATGGYGYTF
TGTGCCAGCAGCTTAGCCACAGGGGGTTATGGCTACACCTTC
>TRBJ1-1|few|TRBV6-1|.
CASRPQGSTEAFF
TGTGCCAGCAGACCCCAGGGTAGCACTGAAGCTTTCTTT
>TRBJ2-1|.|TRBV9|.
CASSPGVEQFF
TGTGCCAGCAGCCCGGGGGTTGAGCAGTTCTTC
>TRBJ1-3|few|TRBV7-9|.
CASSPLDTIYF
TGTGCCAGCAGCCCACTAGACACCATATATTTT
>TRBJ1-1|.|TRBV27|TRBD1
CASRRQGSGNTEAFF
TGTGCCAGCAGGAGACAGGGGAGTGGGAACACTGAAGCTTTCTTT
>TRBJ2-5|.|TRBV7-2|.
CASSLGRTTLAQYF
TGTGCCAGCAGCTTGGGTAGGACTACGTTGGCCCAGTACTTC
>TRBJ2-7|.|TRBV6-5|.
CASSSGTYEQYF
TGTGCCAGCAGTTCAGGAACATACGAGCAGTACTTC
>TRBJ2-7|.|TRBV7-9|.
CASSPAPQGPSSYEQYF
TGTGCCAGCAGCCCTGCACCCCAGGGGCCGAGCTCCTACGAGCAGTACTTC
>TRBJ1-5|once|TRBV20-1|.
CSAGSNQPQHF
TGCAGTGCCGGTAGCAATCAGCCCCAGCATTTT
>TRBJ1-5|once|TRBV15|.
CATSRDQRGSGQPQHF
TGTGCCACCAGCAGAGATCAGCGCGGGTCGGGTCAGCCCCAGCATTTT
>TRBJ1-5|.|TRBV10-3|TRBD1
CAIFPGQGQPQHF
TGTGCCATCTTCCCCGGACAGGGGCAGCCCCAGCATTTT
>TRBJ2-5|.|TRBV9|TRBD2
CASTPGGPLGNQYF
TGTGCCAGCACCCCGGGGGGGCCTCTCGGGAACCAGTACTTC
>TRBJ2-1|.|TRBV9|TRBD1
CASSANRGEQFF
TGTGCCAGCAGCGCAAACAGGGGAGAGCAGTTCTTC
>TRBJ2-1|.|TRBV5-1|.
CASSPREAYNEQFF
TGCGCCAGCAGCCCGAGAGAGGCCTACAATGAGCAGTTCTTC
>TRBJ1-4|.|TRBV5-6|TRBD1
CASSLVGQASNEKLFF
TGTGCCAGCAGCTTGGTCGGACAGGCTTCCAATGAAAAACTGTTTTTT
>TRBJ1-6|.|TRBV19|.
CASSIRDYNSPLHF
TGTGCCAGTAGTATTCGAGACTATAATTCACCCCTCCACTTT
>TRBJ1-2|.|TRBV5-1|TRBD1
CASTLDRERIGYTF
TGCGCCAGCACCCTCGACAGGGAGAGGATCGGCTACACCTTC
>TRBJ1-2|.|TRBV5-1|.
CASSLTGLDHGYTF
TGCGCCAGCAGCTTGACAGGGCTTGATCATGGCTACACCTTC
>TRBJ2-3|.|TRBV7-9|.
CASSPTSTDTQYF
TGTGCCAGCAGCCCGACTAGCACAGATACGCAGTATTTT
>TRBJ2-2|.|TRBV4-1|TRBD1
CASSQALLQDRGRRTGELFF
TGCGCCAGCAGCCAAGCCCTACTCCAAGACAGGGGGCGAAGGACCGGGGAGCTGTTTTTT
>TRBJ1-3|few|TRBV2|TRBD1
CASSGAGGIGLSGNTIYF
TGTGCCAGCAGTGGGGCAGGGGGTATAGGTCTATCTGGAAACACCATATATTTT
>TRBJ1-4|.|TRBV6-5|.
CASSYGAQGGEKLFF
TGTGCCAGCAGTTATGGGGCGCAGGGCGGTGAAAAACTGTTTTTT
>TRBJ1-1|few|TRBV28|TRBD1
CASSGTVTLNTEAFF
TGTGCCAGCAGTGGGACAGTAACCTTGAACACTGAAGCTTTCTTT
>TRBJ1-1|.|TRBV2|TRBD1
CASSEATGQIMNTEAFF
TGTGCCAGCAGTGAAGCAACGGGACAGATCATGAACACTGAAGCTTTCTTT
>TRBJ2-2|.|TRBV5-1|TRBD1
CASSSLPGTVTNTGELFF
TGCGCCAGCAGCTCCCTCCCCGGGACAGTTACGAACACCGGGGAGCTGTTTTTT
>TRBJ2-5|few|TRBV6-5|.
CASSYGWAQQETQYF
TGTGCCAGCAGTTACGGATGGGCACAACAAGAGACCCAGTACTTC
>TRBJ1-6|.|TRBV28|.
CASSPADAVTRKNSPLHF
TGTGCCAGCAGTCCCGCAGATGCCGTAACCAGAAAAAATTCACCCCTCCACTTT
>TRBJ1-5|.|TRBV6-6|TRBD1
CASSYSTQGDQPQHF
TGTGCCAGCAGTTACTCGACGCAGGGGGATCAGCCCCAGCATTTT